Shown below are 19 T cell receptor beta chains from a single sample sequenced in a study of STAT5B mutations in CD4+ large granular lymphocyte leukemia. TCRdb's copy holds only in-frame clones and misses some; the assay was immunoSEQ multiplex PCR. The sample has tens of thousands of clones, 68% seen once. Sequencing was performed on CD4+ T cells from blood buffy coats. Receptors were obtained from a human donor in good health.

This clone occurred a few times. The chain links TRBV29-1 to TRBJ2-7; TRBD1 is a possible D gene (6 bases). The CDR3 is 12 amino acids. V lost 7 bases and J 3 bases, leaving 13 bases between the germline ends. Germline-derived CDR1 and CDR2 are SQVTM and ANQGSEA. The CDR3 here is CSALQGIYEQYF. The DNA of the CDR3 is TGCAGCGCCCTACAGGGAATCTACGAGCAGTACTTC.

The V gene is TRBV7-2, the J gene TRBJ1-4; no firm D call. Germline CDR1 reads SGHTA; CDR2 reads FQGNSA. This CDR3 has 14 residues. The V gene lost 1 base and the J gene lost 3 bases, with 6 bases spanning the gap. The CDR3 loop is CASSLDQANEKLFF. CDR3 DNA sequence: TGTGCCAGCAGCTTAGACCAGGCTAATGAAAAACTGTTTTTT.

CDR3: CASSLAGTSQETQYF. The CDR3 DNA sequence: TGCGCCAGCAGCTTGGCCGGGACTAGCCAAGAGACCCAGTACTTC. This chain uses TRBV5-1 with TRBJ2-5; TRBD2 aligns across 8 bases. Per the germline V gene, CDR1 is SGHRS and CDR2 is YFSETQ. The V and J ends lost 0 bases and 1 base, in that order; junction bases with no gene match: 2. This CDR3 is 15 amino acids long. The whole variable domain, filled in from reference TRBV5-1 and TRBJ2-5, reads KAGVTQTPRYLIKTRGQQVTLSCSPISGHRSVSWYQQTPGQGLQFLFEYFSETQRNKGNFPGRFSGRQFSNSRSEMNVSTLELGDSALYLCASSLAGTSQETQYFGPGTRLLVL.

This clone was counted only a few times. This sequence joins TRBV10-3 and TRBJ2-2; 9 bases are shared with TRBD1. Germline values: CDR1 ENHRY, CDR2 SYGVKD. Trimming removed 6 bases from V and 7 bases from J; junction bases left unmatched: 6. This CDR3 region has 14 residues. The CDR3 loop reads CAIRVGQGFGELFF. CDR3 in DNA: TGTGCCATCAGAGTAGGACAGGGGTTCGGGGAGCTGTTTTTT.

V and J are TRBV11-2 and TRBJ1-1; the D gene is possibly TRBD1 (5 bases). This CDR3 spans 14 amino acids. The V end lost 5 bases, the J end lost 1 base, and 11 bases lay between the germline ends. CDR1 is SGHAT and CDR2 is FQNNGV in the germline V gene. The CDR3 here is CASSPGQGNTEAFF. The CDR3 nucleotides read TGTGCCAGCAGCCCCGGGCAGGGGAACACTGAAGCTTTCTTT.

The chain has TRBV6-1 and TRBJ1-5, with D perhaps matching TRBD1 (6 bases). Germline CDR1 and CDR2: MNHNS and SASEGT. This CDR3 is 14 amino acids long. V lost 7 bases and J 3 bases, leaving 13 bases between the germline ends. CDR3: CASNTDRDNQPQHF. CDR3 sequence (DNA): TGTGCCAGCAATACGGACAGAGACAATCAGCCCCAGCATTTT.

Comments on this clone: The sample contains more than one DNA sequence encoding this CDR3. The rearrangement joins TRBV5-1 to TRBJ2-1, with D perhaps TRBD1 (6 bases). V was shortened by 4 bases and J by 4 bases, with 12 bases between the two germline ends. There are 14 residues in the CDR3. Germline CDR1 SGHRS, CDR2 YFSETQ. CDR3 in amino acids: CASSPGQGYNEQFF. The CDR3, as DNA: TGCGCCAGCAGCCCCGGCCAGGGGTACAATGAGCAGTTCTTC.

The CDR3 DNA reads as TGTGCCATCAGGACAGCGGGGGGGATAGATACGCAGTATTTT. Amino acids: CAIRTAGGIDTQYF. This chain connects TRBV10-3 to TRBJ2-3; 10 bases agree with TRBD2. CDR1 is ENHRY and CDR2 is SYGVKD in the germline V gene. The CDR3 spans 14 residues. Trimming removed 6 bases from V and 5 bases from J; junction bases left unmatched: 5.

The genes are TRBV28 and TRBJ2-3; TRBD1 agrees at 8 bases. The CDR3 has 16 residues. Germline CDR1 is MDHEN and CDR2 is SYDVKM. After removal of 4 bases from V and 0 bases from J, the junction contained 6 bases not matched to a gene. DNA of the CDR3: TGTGCCAGCAGTTCCCCAGGGGGCGGGAGCACAGATACGCAGTATTTT. Encoded protein: CASSSPGGGSTDTQYF.

V is TRBV18 and J is TRBJ1-1; perhaps TRBD1 as D (5 bases). Germline-derived CDR1 and CDR2 are KGHSH and LQKENI. Trimming shortened V by 0 bases and J by 4 bases, and 9 bases separated the two germline ends. The CDR3 contains 14 residues. In nucleotides, the CDR3 is TGTGCCAGCTCACCACCCTTGGGGGGCACTGAAGCTTTCTTT. Translating gives CASSPPLGGTEAFF. The full variable domain, with the rest looked up from reference TRBV18 and TRBJ1-1, is NAGVMQNPRHLVRRRGQEARLRCSPMKGHSHVYWYRQLPEEGLKFMVYLQKENIIDESGMPKERFSAEFPKEGPSILRIQQVVRGDSAAYFCASSPPLGGTEAFFGQGTRLTVV.

With respect to this clone: The junction differs from germline at one of its ends, possibly a read error. The genes are TRBV7-6 and TRBJ2-1, with 11 bases identical to TRBD2. Germline CDR1 and CDR2: SGHVS and FNYEAQ. This CDR3 comprises 14 residues. DNA of the CDR3: TGTGCCAGCACCTTAGCGGGGGGGCACAATGAGCAGTTCTTC. It codes for CASTLAGGHNEQFF.

This clone was observed a single time. V is TRBV19 and J is TRBJ2-5; D gene unclear. CDR3 length: 13 residues. V lost 4 bases to trimming and J lost 2 bases, with 8 bases between them. Germline lookup yields CDR1 LNHDA and CDR2 SQIVND (reference sequence). The DNA of the CDR3 is TGTGCCAGTAGTAGGCGCGAACAAGAGACCCAGTACTTC. Translated, it gives CASSRREQETQYF.

The J gene is TRBJ2-1, the V gene TRBV5-1, with TRBD2 matching 8 bases. Germline assignment: CDR1 SGHRS and CDR2 YFSETQ. Trimming took 3 bases from V and 4 from J; bases not matched to a gene: 9. The CDR3 consists of 16 residues. The CDR3 protein is CASSYSTGGGYNEQFF. CDR3 DNA sequence: TGCGCCAGCAGCTATTCAACGGGGGGGGGATACAATGAGCAGTTCTTC.

The genes are TRBV7-6 and TRBJ1-1; possible D gene TRBD1, 6 bases. This CDR3 spans 13 amino acids. Trimming pared 5 bases from V and 5 bases from J, leaving 12 bases between. Germline V gives CDR1 SGHVS, CDR2 FNYEAQ. The CDR3 sequence: CASSGGAVTEAFF. The CDR3 region has the DNA TGTGCCAGCAGCGGGGGGGCGGTTACTGAAGCTTTCTTT.

This clone was seen once. This chain uses TRBV29-1 with TRBJ1-4, with D unclear. Germline lookup yields CDR1 SQVTM and CDR2 ANQGSEA. This CDR3 comprises 12 residues. V was shortened by 4 bases and J by 1 base, with 4 bases between the two germline ends. CDR3 in amino acids: CSVGGTNEKLFF. As DNA, the CDR3 is TGCAGCGTTGGAGGAACTAATGAAAAACTGTTTTTT.

V gene TRBV7-2 combines with J gene TRBJ2-2, with TRBD1 matching 7 bases. Unmatched junction bases numbered 13, after V lost 3 bases and J lost 6 bases. The CDR3 is made up of 17 amino acids. Germline values: CDR1 SGHTA, CDR2 FQGNSA. Here the CDR3 DNA reads TGTGCCAGCAGCTTGAAACCCGGGACAGTGGGTTCCGGGGAGCTGTTTTTT. Its protein product is CASSLKPGTVGSGELFF.

This clone has a handful of counts. The CDR3 DNA sequence: TGTGCCAGCAGCAATCTCCCAGGTACTGAAGCTTTCTTT. Protein sequence: CASSNLPGTEAFF. The chain joins TRBV14 to TRBJ1-1; D is undetermined. CDR3 size: 13 residues. From germline, CDR1 is SGHDN and CDR2 FVKESK. The V and J ends lost 5 bases and 5 bases respectively, with 12 bases between them.

The chain carries TRBV2 and TRBJ2-5; possible D gene TRBD2, 7 bases. Germline CDR1 SNHLY, CDR2 FYNNEI. The CDR3 totals 14 residues. The V and J ends lost 7 bases and 5 bases respectively, with 17 bases between them. In DNA form, the CDR3 reads TGTGCCAGCACTCAAACGGGGGGCCGGGAGACCCAGTACTTC. It translates to CASTQTGGRETQYF.

Worth noting for this clone: A junction boundary mismatches the germline segment, possibly from a read error. V gene TRBV2 combines with J gene TRBJ1-1; D remains ambiguous. CDR1 and CDR2 from the germline V gene are SNHLY and FYNNEI. The CDR3 is made up of 14 amino acids. CDR3 DNA sequence: TGTGCCAGCAGCGAAGCGGAAGGAGGCACTGAAGCTTTCTTT. Translation: CASSEAEGGTEAFF.